Listed here is a single TCR beta chain. The primer mix had 60 Vbeta and 13 Jbeta primers. TCRdb keeps only in-frame clones here, not all; method: immunoSEQ multiplex PCR. The data show 120,000 or so clones, roughly 86% seen once. The CDR3 runs to 16 residues. Trimming took off 2 bases at V and 0 bases at J, with 11 bases between the two ends. In germline, CDR1 is WSHSY, CDR2 SAAADI. The entry originates in a study of cytomegalovirus exposure and HLA in healthy donors. V usage is TRBV10-2 and J usage is TRBJ2-1; TRBD2 might be the D (6 bases). The sequenced material came from PBMCs. The TCR was taken from a man aged 18 to 30 in good health and CMV-seronegative. CDR3 amino acids: CASSEKGTSSYNEQFF. The CDR3 DNA follows: TGCGCCAGCAGTGAGAAGGGGACTTCCTCCTACAATGAGCAGTTCTTC.